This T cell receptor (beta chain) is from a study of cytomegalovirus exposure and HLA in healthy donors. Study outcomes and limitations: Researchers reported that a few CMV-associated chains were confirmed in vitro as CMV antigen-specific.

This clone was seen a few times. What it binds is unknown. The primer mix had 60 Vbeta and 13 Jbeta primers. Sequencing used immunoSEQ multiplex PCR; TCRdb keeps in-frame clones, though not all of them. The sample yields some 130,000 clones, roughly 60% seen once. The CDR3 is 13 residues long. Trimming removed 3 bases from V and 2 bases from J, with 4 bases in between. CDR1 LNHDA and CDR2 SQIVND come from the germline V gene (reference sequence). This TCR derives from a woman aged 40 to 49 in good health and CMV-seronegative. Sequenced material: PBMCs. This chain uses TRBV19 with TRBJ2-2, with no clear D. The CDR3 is CASSIINTGELFF. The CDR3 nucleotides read TGTGCCAGTAGTATTATCAACACCGGGGAGCTGTTTTTT.